These 30 T cell receptor beta chains came from one sample sequenced in a study of Graves' ophthalmopathy and Graves' hyperthyroidism. For repertoire sequencing, the TCR beta CDR3 regions were amplified from RNA transcripts. HTBI-primed first-round RT-PCR preceded second-round multiplex PCR. Each CDR3 protein gets one entry after TCRdb re-called the multiplex PCR reads with MiXCR. The repertoire includes approximately 1.2 million distinct CDR3 sequences, roughly 35% of them detected once, and approximately 10% sits in the top ten. The sample comprised peripheral blood or thyroid tissue (not recorded which). Receptors originate from an adult man with Graves' hyperthyroidism.

This clonotype was seen ten or more times. This chain uses TRBV5-1 with TRBJ2-5; TRBD1 is a possible D gene (6 bases). The CDR3 runs to 13 residues. Per the germline V gene, CDR1 is SGHRS and CDR2 is YFSETQ. DNA of the CDR3: TGCGCGGGCCGGAGGACAGAGAAAGAGACCCAGTACTTC. Encoded protein: CAGRRTEKETQYF.

This clonotype was seen only a few times. The chain uses TRBV20-1 and TRBJ2-2; no clear D gene. V was clipped by 5 bases and J by 6 bases, with 16 bases between them. This CDR3 contains 14 residues. CDR1 is DFQATT and CDR2 is SNEGSKA in the germline V gene (reference sequence). The CDR3 DNA is TGCAGTGCTTACGTTCATCGAACCCCCGGGGAGCTGTTTTTT. This sequence encodes CSAYVHRTPGELFF.

This sequence joins TRBV7-6 and TRBJ2-5, with D unclear. The CDR3 extends over 13 amino acids. CDR1 and CDR2 (germline): SGHVS, FNYEAQ. Deletions cut 8 bases from V and 5 bases from J, with 15 bases between. The DNA for the CDR3 is TGTGCCAGCCCCTTCCTGGGGTCGGAGACCCAGTACTTC. It is translated as CASPFLGSETQYF.

This clonotype has at least ten counts. This chain joins TRBV6-5 and TRBJ1-4, with D uncertain. V was clipped by 7 bases and J by 3 bases, with 15 bases between them. The CDR3 length is 15 residues. The germline V gene encodes CDR1 MNHEY and CDR2 SVGAGI. The CDR3 nucleotides read TGTGCCAGCACCTCTCGTCGCGCGGCTAATGAAAAACTGTTTTTT. Translating gives CASTSRRAANEKLFF.

Regarding this clonotype: A much larger clone is a single base away; this may be a read error. This chain uses TRBV7-9 with TRBJ1-4; D gene uncertain. Per the germline V gene, CDR1 is SEHNR and CDR2 is FQNEAQ (reference sequence). The CDR3 spans 9 residues. V lost 9 bases, J lost 5 bases, and 1 base lay in between. CDR3 DNA sequence: TGTGCCAGGAATGAAAAACTGTTTTTT. Protein: CARNEKLFF.

This clonotype was recorded a few times. One end of the junction is discordant with germline, which a read error may explain. The V call is TRBV13, the J call TRBJ2-5; 10 bases map to TRBD2. CDR1 and CDR2 from the germline V gene are PRHDT and FYEKMQ (reference sequence). The CDR3 length is 16 residues. CDR3 residues: CASSQGPSGSEETQYF. The CDR3 nucleotides read TGCGCCAGCAGCCAAGGGCCTAGCGGGAGTGAGGAGACCCAGTACTTC.

The V gene is TRBV19, the J gene TRBJ2-3; D unclear. CDR3 length: 13 residues. Trimming took off 9 bases at V and 4 bases at J, with 14 bases between the two ends. Germline V lookup: CDR1 LNHDA, CDR2 SQIVND (reference sequence). CDR3 DNA: TGTGCCAGCAGAAGGCTATCTGCAGATACGCAGTATTTT. Residues: CASRRLSADTQYF.

J is TRBJ1-2 and V is TRBV10-2; D is unresolved. The CDR3 has 14 amino acids. With 2 bases removed from V and 4 bases from J, the gap between germline ends came to 11 bases. From germline, CDR1 is WSHSY and CDR2 SAAADI. CDR3 residues: CASSEDGRPYGYTF. Here the CDR3 DNA reads TGCGCCAGCAGTGAGGACGGCAGACCCTATGGCTACACCTTC.

This sequence joins TRBV7-2 and TRBJ2-7, with D perhaps TRBD1 (5 bases). Trimming pared 4 bases from V and 3 bases from J, leaving 16 bases between. Looked up from germline, CDR1 is SGHTA and CDR2 is FQGNSA. CDR3 length: 15 amino acids. CDR3: CASSSDLGQGYEQYF. In DNA form, the CDR3 reads TGTGCCAGCAGCTCAGATCTTGGCCAGGGCTACGAGCAGTACTTC.

This chain uses TRBV7-8 with TRBJ2-2; D is perhaps TRBD1 (6 bases). The CDR3 totals 15 residues. V was shortened by 4 bases and J by 3 bases, with 12 bases between the two germline ends. Germline values: CDR1 SGHVS, CDR2 FQNEAQ. The CDR3 region is CASSSRTVDTGELFF. The CDR3 DNA reads as TGTGCCAGCAGCTCCCGGACAGTCGACACCGGGGAGCTGTTTTTT.

This clonotype was picked up a small number of times. The chain uses TRBV2 and TRBJ2-7; the match to TRBD1 covers 7 bases. The CDR3 spans 14 residues. The germline V gene has CDR1 SNHLY and CDR2 FYNNEI. The ends lost 10 bases at V and 7 bases at J; junction bases unmatched: 16. The CDR3 bases are TGTGCCACAAGACCCGGGACAGCCTTCTTGGAGCAGTACTTC. This sequence encodes CATRPGTAFLEQYF.

In its sample, this clonotype was seen a few times. In DNA form, the CDR3 reads TGTGCCAGCAGTTTTACGGACGGATACTACGAGCAGTACTTC. Encoded protein: CASSFTDGYYEQYF. The chain has TRBV12-3 or TRBV12-4 and TRBJ2-7; no firm D call. Between the trimmed V and J ends, which lost 3 bases and 3 bases, there was a span of 12 bases. This CDR3 region has 14 residues.

Of note for this clonotype: A read error may explain this, as a much larger clone is one base away. The chain uses TRBV10-3 and TRBJ2-2, with D perhaps assigned TRBD1 or TRBD2 (6 bases each). Trimming left V 4 bases short and J 2 bases short, with 11 bases between. The CDR3 is 15 amino acids. Germline CDR1 and CDR2: ENHRY and SYGVKD. The chain's CDR3 is CAISGGTLNTGELFF. In DNA, the CDR3 is TGTGCCATCAGTGGCGGGACATTAAACACCGGGGAGCTGTTTTTT.

This clonotype was seen at least ten times. The genes are TRBV9 and TRBJ1-1, with D perhaps matching TRBD1 (6 bases). There are 14 residues in the CDR3. In germline, CDR1 is SGDLS, CDR2 YYNGEE. V gave up 3 bases and J gave up 1 base, with 10 bases separating them. The CDR3 is CASSAGAANTEAFF. The CDR3, as DNA: TGTGCCAGCAGCGCAGGGGCCGCGAACACTGAAGCTTTCTTT.

A word on this clonotype: A junction end diverges from the germline sequence, so it may reflect a read error. This chain joins TRBV25-1 and TRBJ1-2, with D hard to call. The germline CDR1 and CDR2 sequences are MGHDK and SYGVNS. CDR3 length: 11 residues. This CDR3 is CASSYPPKVSF. The DNA for the CDR3 is TGTGCCAGCAGTTACCCCCCCAAGGTCTCCTTC.

The J gene is TRBJ2-5, the V gene TRBV7-2, with TRBD2 as a possible D gene (5 bases). Germline-derived CDR1 and CDR2 are SGHTA and FQGNSA. The CDR3 covers 15 residues. Between the trimmed V and J ends, which lost 5 bases and 1 base, there was a span of 14 bases. CDR3: CASSPHSSGQETQYF. The CDR3 coding sequence is TGTGCCAGCAGCCCTCATTCCAGCGGCCAAGAGACCCAGTACTTC.

Of note for this clonotype: With a much larger clone just one base away, this may be a read error. The chain couples TRBV5-1 to TRBJ1-1; D possibly corresponds to TRBD1 (5 bases). V lost 0 bases and J 4 bases, leaving 13 bases between the germline ends. CDR3 size: 15 residues. Per germline, CDR1 SGHRS and CDR2 YFSETQ. CDR3: CASSLVGTGPTEAFF. CDR3 in DNA: TGCGCCAGCAGCTTGGTCGGGACCGGACCCACTGAAGCTTTCTTT.

This chain connects TRBV5-1 to TRBJ1-2; maybe TRBD1 (6 bases). V lost 6 bases and J lost 14, with 23 bases in between. CDR1 is SGHRS, CDR2 YFSETQ, per germline. The CDR3 is 13 amino acids. The CDR3 sequence: CASTPKGGDDYTF. The CDR3 DNA reads TGCGCCAGCACCCCAAAAGGGGGTGACGACTATACCTTC.

V and J are TRBV6-5 and TRBJ1-2; D call uncertain. Germline CDR1 and CDR2: MNHEY and SVGAGI. This CDR3 has 15 amino acids. Trimming cost V 2 bases and J 0 bases, with 10 bases left between them. CDR3 nucleotides: TGTGCCAGCAGTTACGGCCCAGTAACTAACTATGGCTACACCTTC. This gives the protein CASSYGPVTNYGYTF.

This clonotype was recorded many times. The J gene is TRBJ1-6, the V gene TRBV7-9; a weak D match, TRBD1 (6 bases). Trimming left V 7 bases short and J 7 bases short, with 11 bases between. The CDR3 length is 13 residues. Germline V gene data show CDR1 as SEHNR and CDR2 as FQNEAQ (reference sequence). The CDR3 sequence: CASNTGLNSPLHF. The DNA for the CDR3 is TGTGCCAGCAATACAGGGCTGAATTCACCCCTCCACTTT.

In this sample, this clonotype turned up a few times. The V gene is TRBV12-3 or TRBV12-4, the J gene TRBJ1-2; D is possibly TRBD1 (5 bases). The CDR3 totals 15 residues. V lost 5 bases, J lost 1 base, and 14 bases lay in between. DNA for the CDR3: TGTGCCAGCAGTGACGACAGTTGGGGTAACTATGGCTACACCTTC. Protein: CASSDDSWGNYGYTF.

This clonotype was seen at least ten times. The genes are TRBV4-3 and TRBJ1-4, with TRBD1 matching over 7 bases. This CDR3 comprises 16 residues. Germline V gene data show CDR1 as LGHNA and CDR2 as YSLEER. The V and J ends lost 3 bases and 5 bases, in that order; junction bases with no gene match: 9. This CDR3 reads CASSHGRQGRNEKLFF. CDR3 nucleotides: TGCGCCAGCAGCCACGGTAGACAGGGACGGAATGAAAAACTGTTTTTT.

The rearrangement uses TRBV7-8 and TRBJ2-5, with TRBD2 matching over 8 bases. The junction had 15 bases not matched to a gene; V was cut back by 5 bases and J by 10 bases. The germline V gene has CDR1 SGHVS and CDR2 FQNEAQ. The CDR3 totals 15 residues. CDR3 DNA sequence: TGTGCCAGCAGCCCCCGCCTCGGCGGCCGGGGGGGCCAGTACTTC. Protein sequence: CASSPRLGGRGGQYF.

In its sample, this clonotype was seen many times. The chain employs TRBV14 and TRBJ2-2; 9 positions agree with TRBD2. The CDR3 totals 16 residues. The V segment lost 4 bases and the J segment 1 base; nucleotides outside the gene matches: 4. Germline V lookup: CDR1 SGHDN, CDR2 FVKESK. CDR3 sequence (DNA): TGTGCCAGCAGCCCGCTAGCGGGACAGAACACCGGGGAGCTGTTTTTT. Amino acid sequence: CASSPLAGQNTGELFF.

This clonotype was counted many times. The chain carries TRBV10-3 and TRBJ2-7; no clear D gene. The CDR3 covers 12 residues. Germline V gene sequence: CDR1 ENHRY, CDR2 SYGVKD. Trimming shortened V by 10 bases and J by 2 bases, and 12 bases separated the two germline ends. The CDR3 bases are TGTGCCAGCATGACCAGGACCTACGAGCAGTACTTC. It translates to CASMTRTYEQYF.

In the case of this clonotype: The CDR3 does not close with the conserved phenylalanine or tryptophan, likely indicating a read error. No DNA is shown, since the ends of the CDR3 on it are uncertain; the CDR3 is the one TCRdb lists. The chain is built from TRBV9 and TRBJ2-6. The CDR3 extends over 9 residues, inclusive of both ends. Germline CDR1 is SGDLS and CDR2 is YYNGEE. CDR3 sequence: CASSATGTS.

This clonotype occurred many times. The chain is built from TRBV7-2 and TRBJ2-7, with 7 bases that match TRBD1. Trimming at V came to 2 bases and at J to 3 bases, leaving 7 bases not matched to a gene. Germline CDR1 and CDR2: SGHTA and FQGNSA. This CDR3 spans 15 amino acids. CDR3 protein: CASSLRTGTDYEQYF. The CDR3 DNA is TGTGCCAGCAGCTTAAGGACCGGGACAGACTACGAGCAGTACTTC.

This clonotype appeared many times. The chain joins TRBV7-9 to TRBJ1-5; no definite D call. The CDR3 is 12 amino acids. Germline CDR1 and CDR2: SEHNR and FQNEAQ (reference sequence). Between the trimmed V and J ends, which lost 4 bases and 4 bases, there was a span of 5 bases. CDR3: CASSSQNQPQHF. The DNA for the CDR3 is TGTGCCAGCAGCTCCCAGAATCAGCCCCAGCATTTT.

J is TRBJ2-2 and V is TRBV28, with a possible D match to TRBD1 (6 bases). Germline CDR1 is MDHEN and CDR2 is SYDVKM. The V and J ends lost 6 bases and 0 bases respectively, with 14 bases between them. CDR3 length equals 16 residues. CDR3: CASRPFRTANTGELFF. DNA for the CDR3: TGTGCCAGCAGACCCTTCCGGACAGCGAACACCGGGGAGCTGTTTTTT.

This clonotype was recorded only once. The V and J genes are TRBV15 and TRBJ1-2; unclear D gene. The germline gives CDR1 LNHNV, CDR2 YYDKDF (reference sequence). The CDR3 is made up of 13 amino acids. Trimming took 1 base from V and 8 from J, leaving 11 bases between them. This CDR3 is CATSRVGVRGYTF. The CDR3 bases are TGTGCCACCAGCAGAGTTGGGGTAAGGGGCTACACCTTC.